What follows is one T cell receptor beta chain and its context. The CDR3 runs 13 residues. From germline, CDR1 is KGHSH and CDR2 LQKENI. Trimming left V 0 bases short and J 6 bases short, with 7 bases between. These data come from a study of T cell responses to AZD1222 COVID-19 vaccine. Method: immunoSEQ multiplex PCR; TCRdb's copy keeps in-frame clones and lacks some. The data contain roughly 100,000 clones, about 90% of them singletons. The chain is built from TRBV18 and TRBJ2-3; D gene uncertain. Sample: peripheral blood, taken on day 0 of AZD1222 vaccination. This clonotype was obtained from an adult in good health. This chain's CDR3 is CASSPPGQDTQYF. The CDR3 DNA follows: TGTGCCAGCTCACCACCAGGGCAGGATACGCAGTATTTT.